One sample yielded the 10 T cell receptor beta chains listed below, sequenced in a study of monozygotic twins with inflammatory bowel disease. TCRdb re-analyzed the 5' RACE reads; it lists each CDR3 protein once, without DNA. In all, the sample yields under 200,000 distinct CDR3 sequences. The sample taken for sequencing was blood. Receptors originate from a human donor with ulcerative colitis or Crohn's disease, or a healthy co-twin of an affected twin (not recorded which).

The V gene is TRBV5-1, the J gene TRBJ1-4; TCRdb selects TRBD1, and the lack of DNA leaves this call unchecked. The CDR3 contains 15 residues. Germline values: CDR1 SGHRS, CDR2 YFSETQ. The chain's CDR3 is CASSLAGQGFEKLFF.

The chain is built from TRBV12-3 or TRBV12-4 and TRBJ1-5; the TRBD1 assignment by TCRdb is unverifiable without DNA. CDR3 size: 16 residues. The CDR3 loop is CASSSPGTGDNQPQHF.

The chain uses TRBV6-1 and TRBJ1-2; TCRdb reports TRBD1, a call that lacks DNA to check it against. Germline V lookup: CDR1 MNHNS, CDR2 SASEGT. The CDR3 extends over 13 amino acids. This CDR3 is CASSDQGMGGYTF.

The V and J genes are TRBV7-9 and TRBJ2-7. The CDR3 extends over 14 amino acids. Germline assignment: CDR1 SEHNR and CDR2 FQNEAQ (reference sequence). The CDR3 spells CASSLVDLPYEQYF. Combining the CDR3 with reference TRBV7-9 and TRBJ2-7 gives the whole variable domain DTGVSQNPRHKITKRGQNVTFRCDPISEHNRLYWYRQTLGQGPEFLTYFQNEAQLEKSRLLSDRFSAERPKGSFSTLEIQRTEQGDSAMYLCASSLVDLPYEQYFGPGTRLTVT.

CDR3 region: CASSRPRGDNEQFF. The J gene is TRBJ2-1, the V gene TRBV7-9; as DNA is missing, the TRBD1 call by TCRdb cannot be tested. Germline-derived CDR1 and CDR2 are SEHNR and FQNEAQ (reference sequence). CDR3 length: 14 residues.

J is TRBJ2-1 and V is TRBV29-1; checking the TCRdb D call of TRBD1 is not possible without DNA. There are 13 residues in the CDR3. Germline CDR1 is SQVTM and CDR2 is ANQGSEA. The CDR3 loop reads CSVEDRGQNEQFF.

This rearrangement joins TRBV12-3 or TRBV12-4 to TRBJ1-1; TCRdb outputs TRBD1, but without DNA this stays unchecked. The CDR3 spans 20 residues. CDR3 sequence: CASSLSGTGWSYATLTEAFF.

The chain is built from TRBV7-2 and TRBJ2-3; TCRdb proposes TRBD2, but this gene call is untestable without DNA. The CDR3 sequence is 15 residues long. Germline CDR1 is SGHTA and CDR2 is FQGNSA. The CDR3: CASSSPRASGGTQYF.

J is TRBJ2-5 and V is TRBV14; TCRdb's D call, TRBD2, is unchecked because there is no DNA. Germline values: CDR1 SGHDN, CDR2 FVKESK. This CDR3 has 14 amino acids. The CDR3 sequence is CASSQARSGGGQYF.

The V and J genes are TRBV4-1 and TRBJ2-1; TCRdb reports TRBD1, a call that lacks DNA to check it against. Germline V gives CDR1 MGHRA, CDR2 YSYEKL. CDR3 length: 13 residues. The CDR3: CASSPGPYNEQFF.